A single T cell receptor (beta chain) is shown here with its context. In its sample, this clonotype was seen a few times. It lacks a known antigen. Nothing much larger sits one base from this clone, and base qualities are not available. This sample was included in a study of T-cell reconstitution after alpha-beta-depleted transplantation in children (TCRdb year 2016). Context from the whole study: The study quantitatively tracked T-cell immune reconstitution after TCRalphabeta/CD19-depleted allogeneic hematopoietic cell transplantation in children using TCR repertoire profiling.

Based on the germline V gene, the CDR1 and CDR2 sequences are SGDLS and YYNGEE. The cysteine opens and the phenylalanine closes a CDR3 of 17 amino acids. Solely the CDR3 DNA is kept, with 51 bases framed from the first base. V loses 3 bases at its end and J loses 0 bases; junction bases beyond the gene matches: 8. Library creation used PCR. The run used an Illumina HiSeq 2500. Molecular barcoding was employed in the preparation of TCR libraries, with unique molecular identifiers being used to normalize TCRbeta repertoire quantification. TCRdb reworked the public reads: Q25 trimming with fastp, MiXCR clone assembly, productive beta chains retained. When rows share a CDR3 protein, they turn into one entry using the most common DNA and genes. In all, the sample holds about half a million distinct CDR3 sequences, and around 13% of those were seen once. The ten largest clones capture around 6% of the sample.

The chain is encoded by TRBV9 joined to TRBJ2-1; 8 central nucleotides agree with TRBD2. The sample consisted of PBMCs from the stem cell graft donor, taken from the stem cell graft. This receptor was identified in a human donor who donated a stem cell graft to a child with combined immunodeficiency. The CDR3 reads CASSGTGGRGSYNEQFF. The DNA reads TGTGCCAGCAGCGGAACGGGGGGGCGAGGCTCCTACAATGAGCAGTTCTTC.